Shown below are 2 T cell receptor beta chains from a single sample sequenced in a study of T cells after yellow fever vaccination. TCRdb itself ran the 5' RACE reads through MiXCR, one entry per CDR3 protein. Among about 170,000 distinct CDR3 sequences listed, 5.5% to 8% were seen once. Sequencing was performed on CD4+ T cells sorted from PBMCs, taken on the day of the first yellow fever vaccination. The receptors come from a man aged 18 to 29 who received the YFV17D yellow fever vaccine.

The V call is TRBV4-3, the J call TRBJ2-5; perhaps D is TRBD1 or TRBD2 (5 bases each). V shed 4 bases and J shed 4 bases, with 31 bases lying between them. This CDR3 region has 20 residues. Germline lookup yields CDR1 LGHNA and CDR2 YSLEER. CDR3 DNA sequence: TGCGCCAGCAGCCGAAGGTTGCTGGGCCAGTGGGGGACCAACGCAGAGACCCAGTACTTC. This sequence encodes CASSRRLLGQWGTNAETQYF.

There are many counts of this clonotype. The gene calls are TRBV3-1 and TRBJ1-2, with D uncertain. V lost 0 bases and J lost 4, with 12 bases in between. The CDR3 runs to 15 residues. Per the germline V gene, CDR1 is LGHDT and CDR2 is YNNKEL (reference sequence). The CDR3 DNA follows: TGTGCCAGCAGCCAAGAGACCAGACCAAGCTATGGCTACACCTTC. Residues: CASSQETRPSYGYTF.